What follows are 32 T cell receptor beta chains derived from one specimen sequenced in a study of cytomegalovirus exposure and HLA in healthy donors. The PCR employed 60 Vbeta primers together with 13 Jbeta primers. Clones were read by immunoSEQ multiplex PCR, and TCRdb kept only the in-frame ones, dropping some. Of 50,000 or so clones in the sample, approximately 70% were seen once. The sample consisted of PBMCs. The source is a man between 18 and 29 years old in good health and CMV-seronegative.

The rearrangement uses TRBV6-1 and TRBJ2-7; TRBD2 matches at 10 bases. The CDR3 consists of 12 residues. Germline V gene lookup returns CDR1 MNHNS and CDR2 SASEGT. Germline trimming cut 7 bases from V and 7 bases from J; bases unmatched to any gene: 4. CDR3 coding DNA: TGTGCCAGCACACTACTAGCGGGGGAGCAGTACTTC. As protein: CASTLLAGEQYF.

The chain couples TRBV18 to TRBJ2-7; the match to TRBD1 covers 8 bases. The CDR3 covers 15 residues. Per the germline V gene, CDR1 is KGHSH and CDR2 is LQKENI. J was trimmed by 5 bases and V by 5 bases; bases with no gene match: 11. The CDR3 DNA follows: TGTGCCAGCTCAGACAGGGGTATAGGGTACCACGAGCAGTACTTC. As protein: CASSDRGIGYHEQYF.

The table lists this clone with a count of one. J is TRBJ1-1 and V is TRBV5-4; 8 bases match TRBD1. With 6 bases clipped from V and 2 bases from J, the junction kept 9 bases outside the gene matches. Germline CDR1 and CDR2: SGHNT and YYREEE (reference sequence). This CDR3 is 15 amino acids long. The CDR3 DNA follows: TGTGCCAGCAACCTACCGGGACAGGTAAACACTGAAGCTTTCTTT. Protein sequence: CASNLPGQVNTEAFF.

The gene calls are TRBV2 and TRBJ2-4; tentatively, D is TRBD1 (6 bases). CDR1 and CDR2 (germline): SNHLY, FYNNEI. This CDR3 is 15 amino acids long. Trimming removed 6 bases at V and 0 bases at J, with 12 bases between. The CDR3 coding sequence is TGTGCCAGCAGCAGGGGAACAATAGCCAAAAACATTCAGTACTTC. It is translated as CASSRGTIAKNIQYF.

The chain recombines TRBV4-1 with TRBJ1-2, with D unresolved. The CDR3 length is 16 residues. Germline V gene sequence: CDR1 MGHRA, CDR2 YSYEKL. V was cut by 0 bases and J by 4 bases, with 15 bases left in between. The CDR3 here is CASSQDPVGKSYGYTF. The CDR3 DNA reads TGCGCCAGCAGCCAAGATCCTGTCGGGAAATCCTATGGCTACACCTTC.

The CDR3 is CAIGAYSPYNEQFF. CDR3 DNA sequence: TGTGCCATAGGGGCATACTCCCCCTACAATGAGCAGTTCTTC. The rearrangement joins TRBV10-3 to TRBJ2-1; weak D call: TRBD1 (5 bases). The CDR3 sequence is 14 residues long. The germline V gene encodes CDR1 ENHRY and CDR2 SYGVKD. Trimming left V 9 bases short and J 2 bases short, with 14 bases between.

The CDR3 DNA sequence: TGTGCCAGTAGCAATCAGGGGAACACTGAAGCTTTCTTT. Amino acids: CASSNQGNTEAFF. The rearrangement links TRBV19 to TRBJ1-1; perhaps TRBD1 as D (5 bases). The ends were cut back, 6 bases at V and 1 base at J, with 9 bases in the middle. The germline CDR1 and CDR2 sequences are LNHDA and SQIVND (reference sequence). The CDR3 covers 13 residues. The whole variable domain, filled in from reference TRBV19 and TRBJ1-1, reads DGGITQSPKYLFRKEGQNVTLSCEQNLNHDAMYWYRQDPGQGLRLIYYSQIVNDFQKGDIAEGYSVSREKKESFPLTVTSAQKNPTAFYLCASSNQGNTEAFFGQGTRLTVV.

V is TRBV27 and J is TRBJ2-3, with TRBD1 as a possible D gene (6 bases). Germline CDR1 and CDR2: MNHEY and SMNVEV (reference sequence). This CDR3 is built from 13 residues. V was pared by 5 bases and J by 6 bases, with 12 bases between. In DNA, the CDR3 is TGTGCCAGCAGTAGACCAGGGGCCGATACGCAGTATTTT. This encodes CASSRPGADTQYF.

V is TRBV29-1 and J is TRBJ2-6; D is undetermined. From germline, CDR1 is SQVTM and CDR2 ANQGSEA. The CDR3 has 14 residues. V lost 1 base, J lost 2 bases, and 6 bases lay in between. The CDR3 DNA follows: TGCAGCGTTGAAGGGCAAGCTGGGGCCAACGTCCTGACTTTC. Translation: CSVEGQAGANVLTF.

In this sample, this clone turned up a few times. The chain has TRBV6-5 and TRBJ1-1; the D is unclear. V shed 5 bases and J shed 1 base, with 5 bases lying between them. This CDR3 is built from 12 residues. Germline V gene lookup returns CDR1 MNHEY and CDR2 SVGAGI. The CDR3 region is CASSSPNTEAFF. CDR3 bases: TGTGCCAGCAGTAGCCCGAACACTGAAGCTTTCTTT.

This chain joins TRBV5-1 and TRBJ1-1; possible D gene TRBD1, 6 bases. CDR3 size: 14 residues. CDR1 is SGHRS, CDR2 YFSETQ, per germline. Between the trimmed V and J ends, which lost 6 bases and 1 base, there was a span of 13 bases. CDR3 amino acids: CASTGRGRNTEAFF. The CDR3 DNA follows: TGCGCCAGCACCGGCAGGGGACGGAACACTGAAGCTTTCTTT.

The CDR3 loop is CASSLGSFSTDTQYF. CDR3 DNA sequence: TGCGCCAGCAGCTTGGGTAGCTTCAGCACAGATACGCAGTATTTT. V gene TRBV5-1 combines with J gene TRBJ2-3, with D unresolved. Germline lookup yields CDR1 SGHRS and CDR2 YFSETQ. The CDR3 is made up of 15 amino acids. Trimming left V 0 bases short and J 0 bases short, with 8 bases between. Supplemented by reference TRBV5-1 and TRBJ2-3, the full variable domain reads KAGVTQTPRYLIKTRGQQVTLSCSPISGHRSVSWYQQTPGQGLQFLFEYFSETQRNKGNFPGRFSGRQFSNSRSEMNVSTLELGDSALYLCASSLGSFSTDTQYFGPGTRLTVL.

The V and J genes are TRBV29-1 and TRBJ2-2, with TRBD1 matching 8 bases. CDR1 is SQVTM, CDR2 ANQGSEA, per germline. CDR3 size: 14 residues. The trim removed 1 base at V and 4 bases at J, leaving 2 bases unmatched. The CDR3 is CSVEGDRPTGELFF. Here the CDR3 DNA reads TGCAGCGTTGAAGGGGACAGGCCCACCGGGGAGCTGTTTTTT.

The gene calls are TRBV19 and TRBJ2-7, with D perhaps matching TRBD1 (6 bases). Germline V lookup: CDR1 LNHDA, CDR2 SQIVND (reference sequence). The CDR3 sequence is 12 residues long. The V and J ends lost 8 bases and 3 bases respectively, with 11 bases between them. Written as DNA, the CDR3 is TGTGCCAGTTCTTCGGACAGCTACGAGCAGTACTTC. Translation: CASSSDSYEQYF.

The chain is built from TRBV7-9 and TRBJ2-2, with 8 bases identical to TRBD1. This CDR3 has 15 amino acids. The ends lost 5 bases at V and 4 bases at J; junction bases unmatched: 6. CDR1 and CDR2 from the germline V gene are SEHNR and FQNEAQ (reference sequence). CDR3 protein: CASSIPTGATGELFF. The CDR3 DNA reads TGTGCCAGCAGCATCCCGACAGGGGCCACCGGGGAGCTGTTTTTT.

The rearrangement links TRBV5-1 to TRBJ2-2; the match to TRBD2 covers 7 bases. V lost 6 bases to trimming and J lost 2 bases; unmatched junction nucleotides: 7. The CDR3 sequence is 15 residues long. The V gene's germline CDR1 is SGHRS and CDR2 YFSETQ. In nucleotides, the CDR3 is TGCGCCAGCACGGCGGGAGAGTATAACACCGGGGAGCTGTTTTTT. It specifies CASTAGEYNTGELFF.

DNA for the CDR3: TGCGCCAGCAGTGAGAGGGGATACGAGCAGTACTTC. It codes for CASSERGYEQYF. The chain is built from TRBV10-2 and TRBJ2-7, with D possibly matching TRBD1 (5 bases). CDR3 size: 12 residues. Trimming stripped 2 bases from V and 4 bases from J, with 6 bases between. Looked up from germline, CDR1 is WSHSY and CDR2 is SAAADI.

The chain employs TRBV30 and TRBJ1-2, with D possibly TRBD1 on 6 matching bases. The CDR3 covers 12 residues. CDR1 and CDR2 from the germline V gene are GTSNPN and SVGIG (reference sequence). V lost 0 bases and J 6 bases, leaving 8 bases between the germline ends. The CDR3: CAWSVGGHGYTF. In nucleotides, the CDR3 is TGTGCCTGGAGTGTGGGGGGGCATGGCTACACCTTC.

The gene calls are TRBV7-6 and TRBJ2-7; 8 bases line up with TRBD1. The CDR3 runs 17 residues. Trimming cost V 0 bases and J 2 bases; bases outside gene matches: 9. Germline CDR1 SGHVS, CDR2 FNYEAQ. Here the CDR3 reads CASSLASGQGGTYEQYF. The CDR3 nucleotides are TGTGCCAGCAGCTTAGCTTCCGGACAGGGTGGCACCTACGAGCAGTACTTC.

This sequence joins TRBV6-1 and TRBJ2-7, with TRBD2 identical over 10 bases. This CDR3 is built from 14 residues. Germline values: CDR1 MNHNS, CDR2 SASEGT. J lost 2 bases, V lost 9 bases, and 7 bases had no gene match. CDR3 DNA sequence: TGTGCCAGTAGCATAGCGGGAGGCACCTACGAGCAGTACTTC. Translated, it gives CASSIAGGTYEQYF.

A single count supports this clone. The V call is TRBV7-6, the J call TRBJ1-1, with unresolved D. This CDR3 region has 14 residues. Trimming pared 2 bases from V and 0 bases from J, leaving 7 bases between. CDR1 and CDR2 (germline): SGHVS, FNYEAQ. The CDR3 nucleotides are TGTGCCAGCAGCTTACACACCATGAACACTGAAGCTTTCTTT. Translated: CASSLHTMNTEAFF.

The V gene is TRBV4-3, the J gene TRBJ2-7; 9 positions match TRBD2. The trim removed 4 bases at V and 4 bases at J, leaving 8 bases unmatched. CDR1 is LGHNA and CDR2 is YSLEER in the germline V gene. This CDR3 is 15 amino acids long. The CDR3 nucleotides read TGCGCCAGCAGCCCTGATCCCAGCGGGAGGTACGAGCAGTACTTC. Amino acids: CASSPDPSGRYEQYF.

This clone was observed a few times. The J gene is TRBJ1-2, the V gene TRBV6-5; a weak D match, TRBD1 (5 bases). The CDR3 extends over 14 amino acids. V shed 0 bases and J shed 8 bases, with 13 bases lying between them. Germline assignment: CDR1 MNHEY and CDR2 SVGAGI. The CDR3 sequence is CASSYSRGVGGYTF. CDR3 DNA sequence: TGTGCCAGCAGTTACTCCCGGGGGGTTGGAGGCTACACCTTC.

The chain employs TRBV4-3 and TRBJ2-5, with 10 bases fitting TRBD2. Germline loops: CDR1 LGHNA, CDR2 YSLEER. V shed 4 bases, J shed 5 bases, and the junction held 7 bases outside the gene matches. The CDR3 extends over 15 amino acids. CDR3 nucleotides: TGCGCCAGCAGCCCTAGCGGGAGTCTAGGGGAGACCCAGTACTTC. This translates into CASSPSGSLGETQYF.

The J gene is TRBJ1-2, the V gene TRBV4-3; D possibly corresponds to TRBD1 (6 bases). CDR1 and CDR2 from the germline V gene are LGHNA and YSLEER. The CDR3 covers 17 residues. V dropped 0 bases and J dropped 4 bases, with 18 bases sitting between them. The DNA for the CDR3 is TGCGCCAGCAGCCAAGAATCGAGACAGGTTGCAGCCTATGGCTACACCTTC. Its translation is CASSQESRQVAAYGYTF.

The J gene is TRBJ2-2, the V gene TRBV4-3, with 7 bases that match TRBD1. J was trimmed by 5 bases and V by 4 bases; bases with no gene match: 10. The germline gives CDR1 LGHNA, CDR2 YSLEER. This CDR3 is 16 amino acids long. DNA for the CDR3: TGCGCCAGCAGCCTCGACGGGACAGCAAGGACCGGGGAGCTGTTTTTT. This encodes CASSLDGTARTGELFF.

V gene TRBV29-1 combines with J gene TRBJ2-6; perhaps TRBD2 as D (6 bases). The CDR3 spans 15 residues. Trimming left V 6 bases short and J 0 bases short, with 12 bases between. Germline assignment: CDR1 SQVTM and CDR2 ANQGSEA. In DNA form, the CDR3 reads TGCAGCGTGGCATGGGGGGACTCTGGGGCCAACGTCCTGACTTTC. Its translation: CSVAWGDSGANVLTF.

About this clone itself: Being one base from a much bigger clone, this may be a read error. The chain carries TRBV6-5 and TRBJ2-7, with 7 nucleotides matching TRBD1. This CDR3 spans 15 amino acids. CDR1 is MNHEY and CDR2 is SVGAGI in the germline V gene. The CDR3 here is CVSSQAFGQDYEQYF. As DNA, the CDR3 is TGTGTCAGCAGCCAAGCCTTTGGACAGGACTACGAGCAGTACTTC.

This chain uses TRBV6-1 with TRBJ2-5; D call uncertain. The germline V and J ends were trimmed by 6 bases and 13 bases, with 27 bases remaining between them. In germline, CDR1 is MNHNS, CDR2 SASEGT. CDR3 length: 15 residues. CDR3 sequence reads: CASSLRPGLDPITYF. CDR3 in DNA: TGTGCCAGCAGCTTACGGCCAGGCCTTGACCCTATAACGTACTTC.

The rearrangement uses TRBV5-1 and TRBJ2-5, with 8 positions matching TRBD2. Germline V gene sequence: CDR1 SGHRS, CDR2 YFSETQ. Trimming took 0 bases from V and 1 from J; bases not matched to a gene: 5. The CDR3 contains 16 residues. CDR3 nucleotides: TGCGCCAGCAGCTTGGCGACTAGCGCACTCCAAGAGACCCAGTACTTC. Its translation: CASSLATSALQETQYF.

The genes are TRBV5-1 and TRBJ2-7; D not resolved. Germline CDR1 reads SGHRS; CDR2 reads YFSETQ. V lost 2 bases and J lost 3, with 12 bases in between. This CDR3 is built from 14 residues. The chain's CDR3 is CASSLPGNVYEQYF. CDR3 in DNA: TGCGCCAGCAGCTTACCAGGAAACGTCTACGAGCAGTACTTC.

The J gene is TRBJ1-1, the V gene TRBV6-5; a weak D match, TRBD1 (5 bases). The CDR3 is made up of 14 amino acids. The V gene lost 7 bases and the J gene lost 2 bases, with 14 bases spanning the gap. Germline assignment: CDR1 MNHEY and CDR2 SVGAGI. CDR3 protein: CASMGRGFNTEAFF. The CDR3 DNA follows: TGTGCCAGCATGGGGAGGGGTTTTAACACTGAAGCTTTCTTT.